One and the same sample provided the 13 T cell receptor beta chains below, sequenced in a study of Ad26.COV2.S vaccination and SARS-CoV-2 variants. The data were produced by immunoSEQ multiplex PCR, yet TCRdb's version contains in-frame clones alone and is incomplete. The top ten hold 9.5% to 15% of the sample, which has roughly 500,000 clones, around nine tenths seen once. Treatment here: roughly 18 received Ad26.COV2.S at low or high dose, single or two shots; 5 received placebo; per-sample allocation not given. At day 63 after the first vaccine or placebo injection, samples were drawn. This specimen consisted of peripheral blood, obtained in a trial of Ad26.COV2.S vaccine versus placebo. The source of these receptors is a person aged 18 to 59 who received the Ad26.COV2.S COVID-19 vaccine or a placebo.

The chain recombines TRBV4-3 with TRBJ2-7, with D possibly TRBD2 on 6 matching bases. The CDR3 consists of 15 residues. With 5 bases removed from V and 3 bases from J, the gap between germline ends came to 17 bases. Germline V gene sequence: CDR1 LGHNA, CDR2 YSLEER. In DNA form, the CDR3 reads TGCGCCAGCAGCGTAGGAGGGGCGGCTTTCTACGAGCAGTACTTC. Translated, it gives CASSVGGAAFYEQYF.

This clone was seen a single time. The V gene is TRBV5-1, the J gene TRBJ2-5, with 7 bases aligning to TRBD2. There are 13 residues in the CDR3. Germline CDR1 and CDR2: SGHRS and YFSETQ. V lost 7 bases and J lost 1; bases outside the gene matches: 4. Here the CDR3 DNA reads TGCGCCAGCGGCGGGGGTGGCCAAGAGACCCAGTACTTC. It translates to CASGGGGQETQYF.

The chain uses TRBV5-1 and TRBJ2-7; 11 bases map to TRBD2. This CDR3 has 19 residues. The V gene's germline CDR1 is SGHRS and CDR2 YFSETQ. V shed 1 base, J shed 0 bases, and the junction held 12 bases outside the gene matches. The CDR3 spells CASSLRISGRGRSSYEQYF. CDR3 in DNA: TGCGCCAGCAGCTTGAGGATTAGCGGGAGGGGTCGGAGCTCCTACGAGCAGTACTTC.

This clone has a handful of counts. The chain uses TRBV29-1 and TRBJ2-7; D call uncertain. Trimming cost V 2 bases and J 4 bases, with 12 bases left between them. Germline V gives CDR1 SQVTM, CDR2 ANQGSEA. The CDR3 consists of 13 residues. The CDR3 DNA sequence: TGCAGCGTTGAATTCGCAGGAATGTACGAGCAGTACTTC. Encoded protein: CSVEFAGMYEQYF.

CDR3 sequence (DNA): TGTGCCAGCAGCTTAGCGTGGGAGGAGACCCAGTACTTC. This encodes CASSLAWEETQYF. The V call is TRBV7-2, the J call TRBJ2-5; D may be TRBD2 (5 bases). Germline-derived CDR1 and CDR2 are SGHTA and FQGNSA. The CDR3 contains 13 residues. V was shortened by 0 bases and J by 5 bases, with 7 bases between the two germline ends.

The genes are TRBV6-5 and TRBJ2-7; 8 bases fit TRBD1. This CDR3 is built from 15 residues. CDR1 and CDR2 (germline): MNHEY, SVGAGI. J was trimmed by 2 bases and V by 6 bases; bases with no gene match: 9. As DNA, the CDR3 is TGTGCCAGCAGCCCCCCGGACAGGGCTCCCTACGAGCAGTACTTC. As protein: CASSPPDRAPYEQYF.

This rearrangement joins TRBV7-3 to TRBJ2-2; D call uncertain. Germline CDR1 SGHTA, CDR2 FQGTGA. CDR3 size: 12 residues. V lost 4 bases and J 3 bases, leaving 3 bases between the germline ends. This CDR3 reads CASSSDTGELFF. CDR3 coding DNA: TGTGCCAGCAGCTCTGACACCGGGGAGCTGTTTTTT.

V usage is TRBV29-1 and J usage is TRBJ2-1; D might be TRBD1 (6 bases). Per germline, CDR1 SQVTM and CDR2 ANQGSEA. V was shortened by 2 bases and J by 6 bases, with 20 bases between the two germline ends. This CDR3 spans 16 amino acids. CDR3 sequence reads: CSVERQQGVVGNEQFF. The CDR3, as DNA: TGCAGCGTTGAAAGACAACAGGGTGTAGTCGGCAATGAGCAGTTCTTC.

The genes are TRBV27 and TRBJ1-3; 8 bases line up with TRBD1. V lost 5 bases to trimming and J lost 0 bases; unmatched junction nucleotides: 6. Germline-derived CDR1 and CDR2 are MNHEY and SMNVEV (reference sequence). The CDR3 has 16 residues. CDR3 sequence (DNA): TGTGCCAGCAGTCCCGGACAGGGCCCCTCTGGAAACACCATATATTTT. It codes for CASSPGQGPSGNTIYF.

This rearrangement joins TRBV28 to TRBJ1-2; D is uncertain. The CDR3 contains 13 residues. Trimming removed 5 bases from V and 5 bases from J, with 12 bases in between. Germline V CDR1 and CDR2: MDHEN, SYDVKM. This chain's CDR3 is CASSAQPPYGYTF. The CDR3 nucleotides read TGTGCCAGCAGTGCACAGCCCCCTTATGGCTACACCTTC.

The chain is built from TRBV7-2 and TRBJ2-3; D perhaps matches TRBD2 (5 bases). Germline V gene data show CDR1 as SGHTA and CDR2 as FQGNSA. The V and J ends lost 1 base and 4 bases respectively, with 9 bases between them. The CDR3 length is 14 residues. The CDR3 nucleotides read TGTGCCAGCAGCTTAGTCGGAGGATCAGATACGCAGTATTTT. Protein sequence: CASSLVGGSDTQYF.

The chain recombines TRBV28 with TRBJ2-1, with 7 nucleotides matching TRBD2. Trimming removed 3 bases from V and 8 bases from J; junction bases left unmatched: 4. The V gene's germline CDR1 is MDHEN and CDR2 SYDVKM. CDR3 length: 13 amino acids. CDR3 bases: TGTGCCAGCAGTTTCGGCGGGAGCGATGAGCAGTTCTTC. Protein: CASSFGGSDEQFF.

This clone was observed a single time. V is TRBV20-1 and J is TRBJ1-2; TRBD1 might be the D (5 bases). This CDR3 is 15 amino acids long. V dropped 3 bases and J dropped 1 base, with 15 bases sitting between them. Per germline, CDR1 DFQATT and CDR2 SNEGSKA (reference sequence). CDR3 nucleotide sequence: TGCAGTGCTAGTGGGGCTGCTGACAATAACTATGGCTACACCTTC. This codes for CSASGAADNNYGYTF.